This TCR beta chain was sequenced for a study of identical twins. General study results and limits: The degree of excess twin sharing was weaker in beta out-of-frame sequences.

A template switching step contributed a universal primer site, while unique molecular identifiers were present in the cDNA. Via MiXCR, TCRdb re-called the 5' RACE reads, giving one row per CDR3 protein. The table shows some 500,000 distinct CDR3 sequences, with 13% to 15% occurring only once. Germline CDR1 SGHRS, CDR2 YFSETQ. The V and J ends lost 5 bases and 4 bases respectively, with 16 bases between them. This CDR3 spans 16 amino acids. With no exceptions, donors were healthy Caucasians. On this clonotype: Its antigen is not identified.

These same records also appear under a second study, on yellow fever vaccine responses in identical twins.

The sequence came from a woman younger than 30 in good health. The chain uses TRBV5-1 and TRBJ2-6; perhaps D is TRBD1 or TRBD2 (5 bases each). The sequenced material came from CD4+ T cells sorted from blood. In nucleotides, the CDR3 is TGCGCCAGCAGTCCGGGGCCCGCTTCGGGGGCCAACGTCCTGACTTTC. It translates to CASSPGPASGANVLTF.